The 30 T cell receptor beta chains reported below all come from one sample, sequenced in a study of post-analysis software for immune sequencing data (dated by TCRdb to 2014 to 2015). Library method: PCR. Sequenced using an Illumina HiSeq 2500. To reduce PCR and sequencing biases, unique molecular identifiers were built into the TCR beta cDNA libraries. Using fastp at Q25 and MiXCR, TCRdb reprocessed the public reads and kept productive beta chains. Rows with a matching CDR3 protein are joined into one entry that keeps the most common DNA and genes. The sample contains hundreds of thousands of distinct CDR3 sequences, roughly 27% of them found a single time. The ten largest clones add up to approximately 0.55% of the sample. These TCRs are of unknown antigen specificity. On the study overall, not on this receptor specifically: Patients showed significantly higher frequencies than controls for a few TRBV segments, among them TRBV5-6, TRBV5-1 and TRBV20-1.

The specimen sequenced was blood. These receptors all come from a girl aged 10-17 years with multiple sclerosis.

As for this clonotype: One end of the junction does not line up with germline, which may come from a read error. This rearrangement joins TRBV20-1 to TRBJ2-1; TRBD2 aligns across 10 bases. Germline V gives CDR1 DFQATT, CDR2 SNEGSKA (reference sequence). The CDR3 is 12 amino acids. In DNA form, the CDR3 reads TGCGGTGCTAGGAGGAGCGGGAGGGCCCCGTTCTTC. Translating gives CGARRSGRAPFF.

The V and J genes are TRBV7-2 and TRBJ1-4; tentatively, D is TRBD1 (6 bases). Germline CDR1 reads SGHTA; CDR2 reads FQGNSA. The CDR3 runs to 17 residues. V was pared by 6 bases and J by 3 bases, with 20 bases between. CDR3 sequence (DNA): TGTGCCAGCAGGTCCGGGACAATCGCCGGCTCTAATGAAAAACTGTTTTTT. Translating gives CASRSGTIAGSNEKLFF.

V usage is TRBV18 and J usage is TRBJ2-7; 7 positions agree with TRBD2. CDR3 length: 17 residues. Germline V lookup: CDR1 KGHSH, CDR2 LQKENI. V trimming: 4 bases; J trimming: 0 bases; junction bases outside the gene matches: 12. CDR3 DNA: TGTGCCAGCTCACAACAGCCACTAGCGCAAAGCTCCTACGAGCAGTACTTC. Its protein is CASSQQPLAQSSYEQYF.

This clonotype was seen a few times. The chain joins TRBV10-3 to TRBJ2-3; 11 nucleotides match TRBD2. This CDR3 contains 14 residues. Unmatched junction bases numbered 7, after V lost 10 bases and J lost 4 bases. The germline gives CDR1 ENHRY, CDR2 SYGVKD. The CDR3 reads CATSSGGAADTQYF. As DNA, the CDR3 is TGTGCCACAAGTAGCGGGGGGGCGGCAGATACGCAGTATTTT.

In this sample, this clonotype turned up many times. The chain links TRBV6-6 to TRBJ2-3; 8 bases align to TRBD1. This CDR3 is built from 16 residues. Germline assignment: CDR1 MNHNY and CDR2 SVGAGI (reference sequence). Trimming at V came to 6 bases and at J to 0 bases, leaving 8 bases not matched to a gene. The CDR3 DNA is TGTGCCAGCAGCCCCAGCCGGACAGGGAGCACAGATACGCAGTATTTT. This translates into CASSPSRTGSTDTQYF.

The chain joins TRBV3-1 to TRBJ2-1; 13 bases fit TRBD2. Germline assignment: CDR1 LGHDT and CDR2 YNNKEL (reference sequence). V lost 4 bases to trimming and J lost 1 base; unmatched junction nucleotides: 4. This CDR3 spans 17 amino acids. The CDR3, as DNA: TGTGCCAGCAGCCTGAGACTAGCGGGGGGATCCTACAATGAGCAGTTCTTC. This gives the protein CASSLRLAGGSYNEQFF.

DNA of the CDR3: TGTGCCAGCAGTGACAGGACCCGGCGAGGATATGGCTACACCTTC. As protein: CASSDRTRRGYGYTF. The chain has TRBV12-3 or TRBV12-4 and TRBJ1-2; TRBD1 might be the D (6 bases). The CDR3 spans 15 residues. Trimming shortened V by 5 bases and J by 5 bases, and 18 bases separated the two germline ends.

This chain joins TRBV20-1 and TRBJ1-1; D call uncertain. Per the germline V gene, CDR1 is DFQATT and CDR2 is SNEGSKA (reference sequence). The CDR3 totals 13 residues. Deletions cut 2 bases from V and 1 base from J, with 8 bases between. The CDR3 DNA follows: TGCAGTGCTAGATACCGGGGGAACACTGAAGCTTTCTTT. Its protein product is CSARYRGNTEAFF.

The rearrangement joins TRBV20-1 to TRBJ2-5, with 7 bases fitting TRBD2. Germline CDR1 is DFQATT and CDR2 is SNEGSKA (reference sequence). This CDR3 spans 14 amino acids. The V and J ends lost 0 bases and 11 bases, in that order; junction bases with no gene match: 12. The chain's CDR3 is CSAREKAGWNEQYF. The CDR3 DNA reads as TGCAGTGCTAGAGAGAAAGCGGGATGGAATGAGCAGTACTTC.

The chain is built from TRBV28 and TRBJ2-1; D remains unclear. This CDR3 is built from 10 residues. Looked up from germline, CDR1 is MDHEN and CDR2 is SYDVKM. CDR3 DNA sequence: TGTGGGACGGGTCACAATGAGCAGTTCTTC. It translates to CGTGHNEQFF.

The chain couples TRBV29-1 to TRBJ2-1; the D is unclear. V was pared by 7 bases and J by 14 bases, with 18 bases between. Germline V gene sequence: CDR1 SQVTM, CDR2 ANQGSEA. CDR3 length equals 11 residues. The CDR3 loop is CSALTVNGEFF. CDR3 in DNA: TGCAGCGCTCTGACGGTCAACGGCGAGTTCTTC.

The table lists this clonotype with a few counts. The chain is built from TRBV6-2 or TRBV6-3 and TRBJ2-1, with D possibly being TRBD2 (6 bases). Germline V gene sequence: CDR1 MNHEY, CDR2 SVGEGT. The CDR3 runs 13 residues. V gave up 8 bases and J gave up 2 bases, with 10 bases separating them. For the CDR3, the DNA is TGTGCCAGCCGGGAGCCCCCCTACAATGAGCAGTTCTTC. Residues: CASREPPYNEQFF.

This clonotype has only a few counts. V is TRBV6-1 and J is TRBJ2-1; TRBD2 might be the D (5 bases). Germline lookup yields CDR1 MNHNS and CDR2 SASEGT. Trimming shortened V by 2 bases and J by 4 bases, and 15 bases separated the two germline ends. The CDR3 sequence is 16 residues long. CDR3: CASSETPFGEYNEQFF. DNA of the CDR3: TGTGCCAGCAGTGAAACCCCCTTCGGGGAATACAATGAGCAGTTCTTC.

The table lists this clonotype with a few counts. The V gene is TRBV10-3, the J gene TRBJ2-1; a possible D gene is TRBD2 (5 bases). Germline values: CDR1 ENHRY, CDR2 SYGVKD. Trimming left V 2 bases short and J 12 bases short, with 11 bases between. This CDR3 is 12 amino acids long. The CDR3 loop reads CAISEIGVAQFF. The DNA for the CDR3 is TGTGCCATCAGTGAGATCGGGGTAGCGCAGTTCTTC.

The genes are TRBV5-1 and TRBJ2-1; 9 nucleotides line up with TRBD2. V was clipped by 2 bases and J by 4 bases; unmatched bases: 4. Germline CDR1 and CDR2: SGHRS and YFSETQ. There are 15 residues in the CDR3. The CDR3 spells CASSFDSGGYNEQFF. DNA of the CDR3: TGCGCCAGCAGCTTTGATAGCGGGGGATACAATGAGCAGTTCTTC.

Worth noting for this clonotype: With a much larger clone just one base away, this may be a read error. The rearrangement links TRBV20-1 to TRBJ2-7; the D call may be TRBD1 or TRBD2 (5 bases each). The V gene lost 5 bases and the J gene lost 4 bases, with 15 bases spanning the gap. The CDR3 totals 13 residues. CDR1 and CDR2 (germline): DFQATT, SNEGSKA (reference sequence). Written as DNA, the CDR3 is TGCAGTGCTTCCCGGGACGGGAATTACGAGCAGTACTTC. It specifies CSASRDGNYEQYF.

The chain uses TRBV12-5 and TRBJ1-3; D is undetermined. Trimming pared 2 bases from V and 0 bases from J, leaving 26 bases between. The germline V gene encodes CDR1 LGHNT and CDR2 FRNRAP. This CDR3 has 21 amino acids. CDR3 DNA: TGTGCTAGTGGTTTGCCCAGGACCGATGCGGGCGCCAAACTCTCTGGAAACACCATATATTTT. It is translated as CASGLPRTDAGAKLSGNTIYF.

The chain couples TRBV5-1 to TRBJ2-5, with D unresolved. The germline CDR1 and CDR2 sequences are SGHRS and YFSETQ. The CDR3 runs 12 residues. The germline V and J ends were trimmed by 5 bases and 0 bases, with 5 bases remaining between them. For the CDR3, the DNA is TGCGCCAGCAGGGAGAACCAAGAGACCCAGTACTTC. Its protein is CASRENQETQYF.

The rearrangement uses TRBV5-1 and TRBJ2-3, with TRBD1 identical over 12 bases. Germline CDR1 reads SGHRS; CDR2 reads YFSETQ. This CDR3 comprises 16 residues. With V trimmed by 4 bases and J by 4 bases, 7 bases remained unmatched. In DNA, the CDR3 is TGCGCCAGCAGCGATGGGACAGGGGGCTTTGCAGATACGCAGTATTTT. Its translation is CASSDGTGGFADTQYF.

The gene calls are TRBV20-1 and TRBJ2-1, with TRBD2 matching over 10 bases. Germline-derived CDR1 and CDR2 are DFQATT and SNEGSKA (reference sequence). This CDR3 spans 17 amino acids. V lost 0 bases to trimming and J lost 0 bases; unmatched junction nucleotides: 5. The CDR3 bases are TGCAGTGCTAGAGAGGGGACTAGCGCAAGCTCCTACAATGAGCAGTTCTTC. Its protein is CSAREGTSASSYNEQFF.

This clonotype was observed a handful of times. This chain connects TRBV25-1 to TRBJ1-4; D may be TRBD1 (5 bases). The CDR3 spans 17 residues. The germline CDR1 and CDR2 sequences are MGHDK and SYGVNS. Trimming shortened V by 1 base and J by 3 bases, and 15 bases separated the two germline ends. The CDR3 coding sequence is TGTGCCAGCAGTGAATTGGGCGGGGGATTAGCTAATGAAAAACTGTTTTTT. Amino acid sequence: CASSELGGGLANEKLFF.

The rearrangement links TRBV6-5 to TRBJ1-4; 7 bases line up with TRBD1. From germline, CDR1 is MNHEY and CDR2 SVGAGI. Trimming took 3 bases from V and 10 from J; bases not matched to a gene: 14. This CDR3 region has 16 residues. The DNA of the CDR3 is TGTGCCAGCAGTTATGGGACAGCCCGGGCTTGCGGAAAACTGTTTTTT. This translates into CASSYGTARACGKLFF.

The gene calls are TRBV6-2 or TRBV6-3 and TRBJ2-1; D may be TRBD2 (6 bases). The CDR3 totals 15 residues. The germline V gene encodes CDR1 MNHEY and CDR2 SVGEGT. The V and J ends lost 7 bases and 0 bases respectively, with 13 bases between them. In DNA form, the CDR3 reads TGTGCCAGCACCGAACTAGCTAGCTCCTACAATGAGCAGTTCTTC. It yields the protein CASTELASSYNEQFF.

Notes on this clonotype: An end of the junction does not agree with germline; a read error may underlie this. The genes are TRBV4-1 and TRBJ1-2, with D possibly being TRBD1 (5 bases). The CDR3 is 16 amino acids. Germline assignment: CDR1 MGHRA and CDR2 YSYEKL. The CDR3 bases are TGCGCCGGCAGCCAAGATTGGGGGGACTCGGGCTATGGCTACACCTTC. It codes for CAGSQDWGDSGYGYTF.

This clonotype was counted a few times. The chain couples TRBV5-5 to TRBJ1-1, with a possible D match to TRBD1 (5 bases). CDR3 size: 15 residues. Germline V gene data show CDR1 as SGHKS and CDR2 as YYEKEE (reference sequence). V was trimmed by 4 bases and J by 2 bases, leaving 15 bases between them. DNA for the CDR3: TGTGCCAGCAGCCGCCTGACAGCACCAAACACTGAAGCTTTCTTT. Translating gives CASSRLTAPNTEAFF. Full variable domain (outside the CDR3, taken from reference TRBV5-5 and TRBJ1-1): DAGVTQSPTHLIKTRGQQVTLRCSPISGHKSVSWYQQVLGQGPQFIFQYYEKEERGRGNFPDRFSARQFPNYSSELNVNALLLGDSALYLCASSRLTAPNTEAFFGQGTRLTVV.

The CDR3, as DNA: TGCAGTGCCAGCCCAATGCCCGGGACCGCTAGGGAGCAGTACTTC. It yields the protein CSASPMPGTAREQYF. The rearrangement uses TRBV20-1 and TRBJ2-7; D assignment may be TRBD1 or TRBD2 (5 bases each). Germline V gene sequence: CDR1 DFQATT, CDR2 SNEGSKA (reference sequence). There are 15 residues in the CDR3. V was pared by 6 bases and J by 7 bases, with 25 bases between.

This clonotype was detected many times. The V and J genes are TRBV27 and TRBJ2-7; TRBD2 matches at 7 bases. Germline V CDR1 and CDR2: MNHEY, SMNVEV (reference sequence). The CDR3 has 14 amino acids. Germline trimming cut 4 bases from V and 6 bases from J; bases unmatched to any gene: 9. This CDR3 reads CASSSRGRISEQYF. The CDR3 DNA reads TGTGCCAGCAGTTCTCGCGGGAGAATTTCCGAGCAGTACTTC.

The rearrangement joins TRBV29-1 to TRBJ2-2; D unresolved. CDR1 is SQVTM, CDR2 ANQGSEA, per germline. Trimming removed 0 bases at V and 6 bases at J, with 11 bases between. This CDR3 has 14 amino acids. For the CDR3, the DNA is TGCAGCGTTGAAGATTTATCGGGCGCCGGGGAGCTGTTTTTT. Its translation is CSVEDLSGAGELFF.

The sample holds a few counts of this clonotype. The J gene is TRBJ1-2, the V gene TRBV2; D not certain. Germline-derived CDR1 and CDR2 are SNHLY and FYNNEI. Deletions cut 6 bases from V and 5 bases from J, with 19 bases between. The CDR3 extends over 15 amino acids. CDR3 sequence (DNA): TGTGCCAGCAGGGAATTTCCCAGTTGGGAATATGGCTACACCTTC. Amino acids: CASREFPSWEYGYTF.

J is TRBJ2-5 and V is TRBV4-2; D is possibly TRBD2 (6 bases). Trimming took 1 base from V and 1 from J, leaving 16 bases between them. CDR1 is LGHNA and CDR2 is YNFKEQ in the germline V gene. CDR3 size: 17 residues. The CDR3 loop is CASSQGLSTSIQETQYF. In nucleotides, the CDR3 is TGTGCCAGCAGCCAAGGGTTGAGTACTAGCATCCAAGAGACCCAGTACTTC.